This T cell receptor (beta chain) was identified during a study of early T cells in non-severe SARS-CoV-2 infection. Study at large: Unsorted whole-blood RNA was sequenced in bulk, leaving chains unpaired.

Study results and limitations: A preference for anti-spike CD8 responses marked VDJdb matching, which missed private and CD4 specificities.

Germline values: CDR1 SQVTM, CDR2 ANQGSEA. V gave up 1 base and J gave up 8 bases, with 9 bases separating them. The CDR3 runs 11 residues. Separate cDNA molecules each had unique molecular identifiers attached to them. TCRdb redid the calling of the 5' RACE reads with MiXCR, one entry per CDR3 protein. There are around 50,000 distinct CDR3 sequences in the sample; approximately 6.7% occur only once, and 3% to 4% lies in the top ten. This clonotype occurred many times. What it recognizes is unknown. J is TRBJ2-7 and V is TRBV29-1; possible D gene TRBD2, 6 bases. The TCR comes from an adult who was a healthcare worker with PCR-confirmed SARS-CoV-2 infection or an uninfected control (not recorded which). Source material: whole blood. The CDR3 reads CSVEGGEKQYF. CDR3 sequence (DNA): TGCAGCGTTGAAGGGGGGGAAAAGCAGTACTTC.